The rows below give T cell receptor beta chains drawn from one sample of a study of cytomegalovirus exposure and HLA in healthy donors. Here immunoSEQ multiplex PCR was the method, and the copy in TCRdb shows in-frame clones only, minus some. The sample carries tens of thousands of clones, 70% to 85% recorded once. The sequencing input was PBMCs. Source of these receptors: a man aged 50 to 59 in good health and CMV-seronegative. CDR3s include the opening cysteine and the closing phenylalanine or tryptophan.

J	V	CDR3
TRBJ1-6	TRBV7-3	CASSSGSRNSPLHF
TRBJ2-3	TRBV27	CASYRGGTDTQYF
TRBJ2-7	TRBV7-8	CASSLAAAASYEQYF
TRBJ2-5	TRBV7-9	CASSLGYEGKETQYF
TRBJ2-5	TRBV18	CASSGWAETQYF
TRBJ2-3	TRBV4-1	CASSQEEGTSGGPSPDTQYF
TRBJ1-3	TRBV5-1	CASSPGGTTRTGNTIYF
TRBJ1-6	TRBV5-1	CASSLTGGSYNSPLHF
TRBJ2-3	TRBV7-8	CASSLTAGVRNTQYF
TRBJ1-2	TRBV6-5	CASSYSRQGNGGYTF
TRBJ2-5	TRBV2	CAGTVGIQGVKETQYF
-	TRBV5-1	CASSLVGGSTYEQYF
TRBJ2-5	TRBV7-3	CASSLTVRTGQETQYF
TRBJ1-6	TRBV11-2	CASSLVSSLTGLFSPLHF
TRBJ1-4	TRBV5-1	CASSRYGAGGSNEKLFF
TRBJ2-1	TRBV11-2	CASSRSGTPYNEQFF
TRBJ2-3	TRBV15	CATSRDLRTGTDTQYF
TRBJ1-1	TRBV7-3	CASRGAVGTEAFF
TRBJ2-7	TRBV6-5	CASSDGGRGLQYF
TRBJ2-7	TRBV2	CASSGQGYEQYF
TRBJ2-1	TRBV6-5	CASSYLSGGPNEQFF
TRBJ1-2	TRBV7-9	CASSQGGTALNYGYTF
TRBJ1-1	TRBV9	CASSRAGGILNTEAFF
TRBJ2-7	TRBV11-2	CASSGHRDSLYEQYF
TRBJ2-7	TRBV27	CASSLSDPLAEGGEQYF
TRBJ2-7	TRBV4-1	CASSHSRGAGYEQYF
TRBJ2-5	TRBV18	CASSPSSYSQETQYF
TRBJ2-3	TRBV19	CASSIFAGVRDTQYF
TRBJ2-5	TRBV5-1	CASSTGDGETQYF
TRBJ2-5	TRBV9	CASSVPTSGGLETQYF
TRBJ2-5	TRBV9	CASSVAWAGSETQYF
TRBJ1-2	TRBV19	CASSIGGEANYGYTF
TRBJ2-3	TRBV6-4	CASSDSGQSVDTQYF
TRBJ1-1	TRBV21-1	CASSRFRFTGTEAFF
TRBJ1-1	TRBV5-4	CASSLVPDRNTEAFF
TRBJ2-5	TRBV6-5	CASSYKGPETQYF
TRBJ2-5	TRBV4-1	CASSQEVRQGQETQYF
TRBJ2-7	TRBV29-1	CSVEDQQGATYEQYF
TRBJ1-2	TRBV19	CASSIGGTGDNYGYTF
TRBJ2-3	TRBV4-3	CASSPRDSVTDTQYF
TRBJ2-4	TRBV2	CASSDPGLVKNIQYF
TRBJ2-1	TRBV9	CASSVSPGLASNEQFF
TRBJ2-5	TRBV5-1	CASSWTGGEETQYF
TRBJ2-7	TRBV29-1	CSGRTGPEQYF
TRBJ1-2	TRBV9	CASSVGAANYGYTF
TRBJ1-1	TRBV9	CASSVGQNAEAFF
TRBJ2-6	TRBV27	CASSSAGTGNVLTF